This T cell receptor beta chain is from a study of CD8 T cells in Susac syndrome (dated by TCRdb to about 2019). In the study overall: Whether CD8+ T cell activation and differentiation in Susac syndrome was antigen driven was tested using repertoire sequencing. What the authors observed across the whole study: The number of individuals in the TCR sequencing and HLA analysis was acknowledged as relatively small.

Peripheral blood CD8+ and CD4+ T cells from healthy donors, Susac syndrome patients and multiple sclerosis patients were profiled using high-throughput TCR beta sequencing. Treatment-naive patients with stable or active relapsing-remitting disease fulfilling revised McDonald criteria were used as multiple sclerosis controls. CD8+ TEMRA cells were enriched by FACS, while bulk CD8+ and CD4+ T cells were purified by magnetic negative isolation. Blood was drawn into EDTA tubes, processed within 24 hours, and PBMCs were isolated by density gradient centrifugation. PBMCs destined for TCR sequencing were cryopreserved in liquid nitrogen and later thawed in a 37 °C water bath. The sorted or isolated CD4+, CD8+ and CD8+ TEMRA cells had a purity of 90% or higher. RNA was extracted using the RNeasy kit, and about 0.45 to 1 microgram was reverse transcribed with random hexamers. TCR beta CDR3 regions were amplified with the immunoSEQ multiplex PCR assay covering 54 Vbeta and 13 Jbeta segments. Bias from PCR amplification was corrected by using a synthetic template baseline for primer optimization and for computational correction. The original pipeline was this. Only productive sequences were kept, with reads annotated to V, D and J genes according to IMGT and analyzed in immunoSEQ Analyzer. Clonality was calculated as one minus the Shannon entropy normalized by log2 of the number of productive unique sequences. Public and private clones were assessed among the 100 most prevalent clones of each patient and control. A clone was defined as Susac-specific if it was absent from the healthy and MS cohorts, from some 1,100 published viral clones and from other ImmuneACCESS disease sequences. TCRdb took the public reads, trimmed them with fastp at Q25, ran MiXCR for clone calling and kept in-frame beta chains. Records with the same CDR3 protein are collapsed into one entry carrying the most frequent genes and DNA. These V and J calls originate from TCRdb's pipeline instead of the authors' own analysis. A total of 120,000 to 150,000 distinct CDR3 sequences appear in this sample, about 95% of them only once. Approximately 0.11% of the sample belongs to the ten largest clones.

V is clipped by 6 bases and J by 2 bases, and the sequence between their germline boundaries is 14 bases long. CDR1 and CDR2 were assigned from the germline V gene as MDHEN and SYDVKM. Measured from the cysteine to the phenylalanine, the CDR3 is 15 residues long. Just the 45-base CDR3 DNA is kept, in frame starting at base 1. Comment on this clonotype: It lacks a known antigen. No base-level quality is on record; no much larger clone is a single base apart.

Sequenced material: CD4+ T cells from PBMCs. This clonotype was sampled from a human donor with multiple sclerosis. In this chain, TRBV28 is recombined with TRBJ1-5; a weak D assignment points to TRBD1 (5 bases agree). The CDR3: CASRSGKTGNQPQHF. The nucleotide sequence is TGTGCCAGCAGATCAGGGAAGACTGGCAATCAGCCCCAGCATTTT.